This T cell receptor beta chain was sequenced during a study of cytomegalovirus exposure and HLA in healthy donors. Whole-study results and caveats: Analysis performed later found roughly 18,000 TCR beta sequences associated with HLA alleles at 0.05 false discovery rate. The authors reported that TCR beta sequences could predict HLA-A and HLA-B alleles. These predictions were accurate for most subjects in the first cohort. In a later analysis, parvovirus B19, influenza, CMV and Epstein-Barr virus appeared linked to several top co-occurrence clusters.

The CDR3 spans 14 residues. The germline V and J ends were trimmed by 7 bases and 1 base, with 13 bases remaining between them. The germline gives CDR1 LNHDA, CDR2 SQIVND (reference sequence). In the case of this clone: Its antigen is unknown.

13 Jbeta primers and 60 Vbeta primers were used for the PCR. Profiled with immunoSEQ multiplex PCR; TCRdb holds only in-frame clones, not every one. Of 150,000 to 200,000 clones listed, roughly 79% are singletons. The TCR originated in a woman aged 25-40 years in good health and CMV-seropositive. Sequenced input: PBMCs. The V call is TRBV19, the J call TRBJ1-1, with a possible D match to TRBD1 (5 bases). DNA for the CDR3: TGTGCCAGTATCTGGGGCCAGCAGAACACTGAAGCTTTCTTT. This translates into CASIWGQQNTEAFF.